This TCR beta chain was identified during a study of regulatory T cells in long-lasting Graves disease. In the study overall: Patients with persistent Graves' disease had over 5 years of antithyroid drugs and persistent TSH receptor antibodies. Findings of the study overall: Favoring TRBV28, TRBJ1-2 and TRBJ2-5 was a feature seen in persistent disease. Lower TCR diversity was seen in persistent Graves' patients than in newly diagnosed ones. Analysis covered peripheral blood alone, not thyroid tissue.

Arm-PCR of CDR3 regions and iRepertoire HTBI primers were the basis on which TCR beta libraries were built. Each CDR3 protein gets one entry after TCRdb re-called the multiplex PCR reads with MiXCR. The sample carries nearly 350,000 distinct CDR3 sequences, about 20% recorded once. The time point denotes: persistent/refractory GD, antithyroid drugs over 5 years with positive TRAb. The TCR library was made from RNA that had been extracted from PBMCs in TRIzol. This clonotype was detected many times. What it binds is not known. V was pared by 4 bases and J by 3 bases, with 13 bases between. CDR3 length: 14 residues. From germline, CDR1 is SGHVS and CDR2 FNYEAQ.

The chain links TRBV7-6 to TRBJ2-7; tentatively, D is TRBD2 (5 bases). This TCR was sampled from a female donor with Graves disease. Sequenced material: peripheral blood mononuclear cells (PBMCs), taken when the disease was refractory, from a patient treated with antithyroid drugs. The CDR3 DNA is TGTGCCAGCAGCTCGAGGGTAGGCGTCTACGAGCAGTACTTC. Amino acids: CASSSRVGVYEQYF.